These T cell receptor beta chains were read from a single sample in a study of vaccination effects on CD4 cells after COVID-19. Generated by immunoSEQ multiplex PCR, the TCRdb table keeps only in-frame clones and is missing some. The sample lists 70,000 or so clones, about 69% occurring once. Antigen specificity for these receptors is unknown. The sample here was CD4+ T cells from PBMCs cultured with HIV peptides, taken before COVID-19 vaccination. The receptors shown here come from a human donor who had a prior SARS-CoV-2 infection. CDR3s include the opening cysteine and the closing phenylalanine or tryptophan. D genes are given only for firm matches. Only part of the rows carry a size: once, few, many, or a class if the clone is expanded.

>TRBV21-1|.|TRBJ1-6|.
TGTGCCAGCAGCAAAGCTCTGAGGATAGGGGGTGCATCACCCCTCCACTTT
CASSKALRIGGASPLHF
>TRBV5-1|TRBD2|TRBJ2-5|.
TGCGCCAGCAGCCGGGGACTAGCGGGGCCTCAAGAGACCCAGTACTTC
CASSRGLAGPQETQYF
>TRBV6-6|.|TRBJ2-6|.
TGTGCCAGCAAGACCGGGCACTCTGGGGCCAACGTCCTGACTTTC
CASKTGHSGANVLTF
>TRBV2|.|TRBJ1-2|.
TGTGCCAGCAGTGAACCACGGATCATTACTGGTGGCTACACCTTC
CASSEPRIITGGYTF
>TRBV5-4|TRBD1|TRBJ2-7|once
TGTGCCAGCAGCCCGGGCGGGACAGGGGGCACCTACGAGCAGTACTTC
CASSPGGTGGTYEQYF
>TRBV10-3|.|TRBJ2-1|few
TGTGCCATCAGTGATAGTCCGGGGGGCCCCCGGGGGGAGCAGTTCTTC
CAISDSPGGPRGEQFF
>TRBV7-2|TRBD2|TRBJ2-5|.
TGTGCCACAGGACTAGCGGGGAGCTCGTCGGCCCAGTACTTC
CATGLAGSSSAQYF
>TRBV4-2|TRBD1|TRBJ2-3|.
TGTGCCAGCAGCCAAGTGTTCGACAGGGGCACAGATACGCAGTATTTT
CASSQVFDRGTDTQYF
>TRBV6-5|TRBD2|TRBJ2-3|.
TGTGCCACGGGGGGGGCGATCGCAGATACGCAGTATTTT
CATGGAIADTQYF
>TRBV7-9|TRBD2|TRBJ2-5|.
TGTGCCAGCAGCTTCAAAGCGGGAGAAGAGACCCAGTACTTC
CASSFKAGEETQYF
>TRBV11-3|TRBD1|TRBJ1-1|.
TGTGCCAGCAGCTTGACAGGGGGCACTGAAGCTTTCTTT
CASSLTGGTEAFF
>TRBV30|TRBD1|TRBJ1-1|.
TGTGCCTGGAGTGTACGGGACAGGGATAACACTGAAGCTTTCTTT
CAWSVRDRDNTEAFF
>TRBV9|.|TRBJ2-2|.
TGTGCCAGCAGCGTAGGACGGTCATACAGGGACACCGGGGAGCTGTTTTTT
CASSVGRSYRDTGELFF
>TRBV18|TRBD2|TRBJ2-1|many
TGTGCCAGCTCACCGACTGCGGGAGCGAGCTCCTACAATGAGCAGTTCTTC
CASSPTAGASSYNEQFF
>TRBV24-1|.|TRBJ2-2|.
TGTGCCACCAGTGATTTGCCGGGACGGTTGTACACCGGGGAGCTGTTTTTT
CATSDLPGRLYTGELFF
>TRBV18|TRBD1|TRBJ2-3|.
TGTGCCAGCTCACTACAAACAGGGGCACCAGATACGCAGTATTTT
CASSLQTGAPDTQYF
>TRBV4-2|.|TRBJ2-3|.
TGTGCCAGCAGCCAAATCCCGGCTAGCGAATTCCCAGATACGCAGTATTTT
CASSQIPASEFPDTQYF
>TRBV7-2|TRBD2|TRBJ2-7|.
TGTGCCAGCAGCTACGGGGGGTCGTGGGAGGCCTACGAGCAGTACTTC
CASSYGGSWEAYEQYF
>TRBV18|.|TRBJ1-2|few
TGTGCCAGCTCACCGTCGCCAGGGGACTATGGCTACACCTTC
CASSPSPGDYGYTF
>TRBV7-9|TRBD2|TRBJ2-1|few
TGTGCCAGCAGCTTAGTTGCTAGCGGGAGTTTCAATGAGCAGTTCTTC
CASSLVASGSFNEQFF
>TRBV9|.|TRBJ1-2|once
TGTGCCAGCAGCGGGGGGGGCGTTGCGATTGCGGATGGCTACACCTTC
CASSGGGVAIADGYTF
>TRBV5-4|.|TRBJ1-1|.
TGTGCCAGCAGCTCAAACGACGTGGGCACTGAAGCTTTCTTT
CASSSNDVGTEAFF
>TRBV6-1|.|TRBJ2-7|.
TGTGCCAGCAGTGAACTGTCAGTCCTTTACGAGCAGTACTTC
CASSELSVLYEQYF
>TRBV6-2/TRBV6-3|.|TRBJ2-5|.
TGTGCCAGCAGTTACGGGAGGATCCTAATTCAAGAGACCCAGTACTTC
CASSYGRILIQETQYF
>TRBV5-6|TRBD1|TRBJ2-7|.
TGTGCCAGCAGCTTTAGGGGGCGACGGTACGAGCAGTACTTC
CASSFRGRRYEQYF
>TRBV5-4|.|TRBJ2-2|once
TGTGCCAGCAGCCCTTACAGCGCCGGCGACACCGGGGAGCTGTTTTTT
CASSPYSAGDTGELFF
>TRBV5-1|.|TRBJ2-4|.
TGCGCCAGCAGCTTGGCAGACACAAACATTCAGTACTTC
CASSLADTNIQYF
>TRBV6-5|.|TRBJ2-5|.
TGTGCCAGCATGACCCTGGAAAAGACCCAGTACTTC
CASMTLEKTQYF